The 21 T cell receptor beta chains reported below all come from one sample, sequenced in a study of identical twins. TCRdb re-derived calls from the 5' RACE reads in MiXCR, one entry per CDR3 protein. The sample carries some 900,000 distinct CDR3 sequences, 12% recorded once. In addition, the sample was reused for a study of yellow fever vaccine responses in identical twins.

The sequencing sample was made of PBMCs. Receptors were obtained from a woman between 18 and 29 years old in good health.

The chain links TRBV20-1 to TRBJ1-1; no reliable D call. CDR3 length: 14 amino acids. CDR1 is DFQATT, CDR2 SNEGSKA, per germline (reference sequence). Trimming pared 3 bases from V and 3 bases from J, leaving 14 bases between. The CDR3 nucleotides read TGCAGTGCTAGTGACGCGCCCACCTACACTGAAGCTTTCTTT. Translation gives CSASDAPTYTEAFF.

This clonotype was seen more than once but under ten times. V and J are TRBV2 and TRBJ2-7; D is unresolved. The CDR3 runs to 13 residues. CDR1 is SNHLY and CDR2 is FYNNEI in the germline V gene. The V and J ends lost 7 bases and 4 bases respectively, with 14 bases between them. In nucleotides, the CDR3 is TGTGCCAGCATGCCTAAAGCCTTTTACGAGCAGTACGTC. Translation: CASMPKAFYEQYV.

The chain recombines TRBV11-1 with TRBJ2-1; TRBD2 matches at 10 bases. CDR3 length: 18 residues. CDR1 and CDR2 from the germline V gene are SGHAT and FQDESV (reference sequence). J gave up 7 bases and V 10 bases, and 22 bases lay outside the gene matches. CDR3: CAIPVGTSAPLLENEQFF. The CDR3 bases are TGTGCCATCCCAGTGGGGACTAGCGCACCGCTACTCGAGAATGAGCAGTTCTTC.

This clonotype was seen ten or more times. The chain links TRBV7-9 to TRBJ1-4, with TRBD1 identical over 8 bases. V shed 7 bases and J 8 bases; nucleotides not matched to a gene: 9. The CDR3 contains 14 residues. From germline, CDR1 is SEHNR and CDR2 FQNEAQ (reference sequence). CDR3 in amino acids: CASNPQGAEEKLFF. In DNA form, the CDR3 reads TGTGCCAGCAACCCGCAGGGGGCAGAGGAAAAACTGTTTTTT. Full variable domain (remainder filled in from reference TRBV7-9 and TRBJ1-4): DTGVSQNPRHKITKRGQNVTFRCDPISEHNRLYWYRQTLGQGPEFLTYFQNEAQLEKSRLLSDRFSAERPKGSFSTLEIQRTEQGDSAMYLCASNPQGAEEKLFFGSGTQLSVL.

The rearrangement links TRBV6-5 to TRBJ2-7; D perhaps matches TRBD2 (5 bases). This CDR3 has 14 residues. The V gene lost 4 bases and the J gene lost 5 bases, with 15 bases spanning the gap. Germline V gene data show CDR1 as MNHEY and CDR2 as SVGAGI. The CDR3 reads CASSFRGVPHEQYF. CDR3 in DNA: TGTGCCAGCAGTTTTCGGGGTGTCCCCCACGAGCAGTACTTC.

This clonotype was seen more than once but under ten times. This chain links TRBV3-1 with TRBJ1-3; D unclear. The germline V gene encodes CDR1 LGHDT and CDR2 YNNKEL (reference sequence). V was clipped by 3 bases and J by 3 bases, with 18 bases between them. This CDR3 contains 17 residues. CDR3 loop: CASSQRDGTTYGNTIYF. The CDR3 nucleotides read TGTGCCAGCAGCCAGAGAGATGGAACTACCTATGGAAACACCATATATTTT.

This clonotype appeared a few times. V gene TRBV6-1 combines with J gene TRBJ2-7, with D tentatively TRBD2 (5 bases). This CDR3 contains 12 residues. V lost 2 bases and J 4 bases, leaving 6 bases between the germline ends. In germline, CDR1 is MNHNS, CDR2 SASEGT. CDR3 in DNA: TGTGCCAGCAGTGAACCGGGGTACGAGCAGTACGTC. Protein product: CASSEPGYEQYV.

The chain has TRBV5-1 and TRBJ2-7, with TRBD2 identical over 9 bases. CDR3 length: 14 residues. The trim removed 0 bases at V and 6 bases at J, leaving 4 bases unmatched. Germline V gene sequence: CDR1 SGHRS, CDR2 YFSETQ. DNA of the CDR3: TGCGCCAGCAGCTTGGGGGGACTAGCAAGCGAGCAGTACTTC. Translating gives CASSLGGLASEQYF.

This clonotype occurred many times. The chain is built from TRBV28 and TRBJ2-4; 10 nucleotides match TRBD2. The ends lost 7 bases at V and 6 bases at J; junction bases unmatched: 6. This CDR3 region has 14 residues. CDR1 and CDR2 (germline): MDHEN, SYDVKM. The CDR3 reads CASKAGGPRNIQYF. CDR3 coding DNA: TGTGCCAGCAAAGCGGGAGGGCCTAGAAACATTCAGTACTTC.

The chain carries TRBV14 and TRBJ2-3; TRBD1 might be the D (6 bases). The CDR3 sequence is 16 residues long. CDR1 SGHDN and CDR2 FVKESK come from the germline V gene. The V end lost 5 bases, the J end lost 2 bases, and 17 bases lay between the germline ends. The CDR3 nucleotides are TGTGCCAGCAGCACCGGCGACAGGCCCTACACAGATACGCAGTATTTT. Its protein is CASSTGDRPYTDTQYF.

Of note for this clonotype: Germline and junction disagree at one end, which may indicate a read error. This chain uses TRBV3-1 with TRBJ2-1; TRBD2 might be the D (5 bases). The CDR3 loop spans 13 amino acids. CDR1 is LGHDT, CDR2 YNNKEL, per germline (reference sequence). The CDR3 DNA reads TGTGCCAGCAACCAAGGAGGTTCGACTGAGCAGTTCTTC. Its protein is CASNQGGSTEQFF.

This clonotype was picked up many times. The genes are TRBV29-1 and TRBJ1-1; D not certain. The CDR3 consists of 14 residues. Germline assignment: CDR1 SQVTM and CDR2 ANQGSEA. The V end lost 5 bases, the J end lost 0 bases, and 13 bases lay between the germline ends. This CDR3 is CSVQDPYLNTEAFF. The CDR3 DNA reads as TGCAGCGTTCAGGACCCCTACTTGAACACTGAAGCTTTCTTT.

This clonotype has more than one count but fewer than ten. J is TRBJ2-7 and V is TRBV20-1; TRBD2 aligns across 12 bases. Per germline, CDR1 DFQATT and CDR2 SNEGSKA (reference sequence). V lost 1 base to trimming and J lost 2 bases; unmatched junction nucleotides: 3. The CDR3 consists of 15 residues. The CDR3 here is CSARGLAGDAYEQYF. CDR3 sequence (DNA): TGCAGTGCTAGAGGACTAGCGGGGGACGCCTACGAGCAGTACTTC.

This clonotype turned up a few times. This chain uses TRBV20-1 with TRBJ2-1, with D uncertain. Germline CDR1 is DFQATT and CDR2 is SNEGSKA (reference sequence). Trimming shortened V by 0 bases and J by 4 bases, and 22 bases separated the two germline ends. CDR3 length: 18 amino acids. The CDR3 nucleotides are TGCAGTGCTAGAGATCCCCCCTTGCTAGAGTCCCGTTACAATGAGCAGTTCTTC. It yields the protein CSARDPPLLESRYNEQFF.

This sequence joins TRBV7-9 and TRBJ1-2, with TRBD1 as a possible D gene (6 bases). There are 12 residues in the CDR3. Germline V gene sequence: CDR1 SEHNR, CDR2 FQNEAQ (reference sequence). V lost 7 bases to trimming and J lost 5 bases, with 11 bases between them. The DNA of the CDR3 is TGTGCCAGCATAGGGGGACCTTATGGCTACACCTTC. It is translated as CASIGGPYGYTF.

A few counts support this clonotype. The rearrangement uses TRBV6-2 or TRBV6-3 and TRBJ2-7; D is possibly TRBD1 (6 bases). Germline CDR1 MNHEY, CDR2 SVGEGT. This CDR3 spans 14 amino acids. V was pared by 2 bases and J by 5 bases, with 13 bases between. CDR3 nucleotide sequence: TGTGCCAGCAGTTACGGTCAGGGGAACCACGAGCAGTACTTC. It encodes CASSYGQGNHEQYF.

The chain links TRBV7-9 to TRBJ2-5, with TRBD2 matching over 9 bases. CDR1 and CDR2 (germline): SEHNR, FQNEAQ (reference sequence). Losses at the gene ends were 5 bases for V and 2 bases for J; bases not matched to a gene: 12. CDR3 size: 17 residues. The CDR3 DNA reads as TGTGCCAGCAGCCCTCCCTTGCGGGAGGGTAATCAAGAGACCCAGTACTTC. This encodes CASSPPLREGNQETQYF.

This clonotype occurred many times. V and J are TRBV7-9 and TRBJ1-2; D is unclear. V gave up 5 bases and J gave up 6 bases, with 10 bases separating them. The germline V gene has CDR1 SEHNR and CDR2 FQNEAQ (reference sequence). This CDR3 region has 12 residues. CDR3 nucleotide sequence: TGTGCCAGCAGCCCTATGGGCGATGGCTACACCTTC. Translating gives CASSPMGDGYTF.

This clonotype was picked up a small number of times. The rearrangement joins TRBV7-9 to TRBJ1-4; unclear D gene. Germline values: CDR1 SEHNR, CDR2 FQNEAQ (reference sequence). There are 10 residues in the CDR3. Deletions cut 8 bases from V and 6 bases from J, with 4 bases between. The DNA of the CDR3 is TGTGCCAGCGGGGATGAAAAACTGTTTTTT. This gives the protein CASGDEKLFF.

The J gene is TRBJ2-7, the V gene TRBV27; 8 bases are a match to TRBD2. CDR3 size: 16 residues. Germline trimming cut 3 bases from V and 4 bases from J; bases unmatched to any gene: 11. Germline CDR1 reads MNHEY; CDR2 reads SMNVEV (reference sequence). The CDR3 sequence is CASSFSGRLATYEQYF. The CDR3 DNA is TGTGCCAGCAGTTTCTCCGGTCGACTAGCGACGTACGAGCAGTACTTC.

The rearrangement links TRBV5-6 to TRBJ2-7; maybe TRBD2 (7 bases). V was cut by 0 bases and J by 6 bases, with 13 bases left in between. There are 14 residues in the CDR3. In germline, CDR1 is SGHDT, CDR2 YYEEEE. For the CDR3, the DNA is TGTGCCAGCAGCTTGGGGGGGGGCAGGGTCGAGCAGTACTTC. Its protein product is CASSLGGGRVEQYF. Combining the CDR3 with reference TRBV5-6 and TRBJ2-7 gives the whole variable domain DAGVTQSPTHLIKTRGQQVTLRCSPKSGHDTVSWYQQALGQGPQFIFQYYEEEERQRGNFPDRFSGHQFPNYSSELNVNALLLGDSALYLCASSLGGGRVEQYFGPGTRLTVT.